These 24 T cell receptor beta chains share one sample of origin, sequenced in a study of T cells in localized non-small cell lung cancer. Repertoires were generated with immunoSEQ multiplex PCR, while TCRdb's copy carries only in-frame clones and drops some. The repertoire holds 45,000 to 55,000 clones, 77% seen once, with roughly a sixth in the top ten. The specimen was peripheral blood, collected before any cancer treatment. The origin of the receptors is a man aged 35 to 69 with stage I squamous cell lung carcinoma.

The rearrangement joins TRBV6-6 to TRBJ1-2; 7 positions match TRBD1. The CDR3 is 12 amino acids. CDR1 is MNHNY, CDR2 SVGAGI, per germline (reference sequence). With 8 bases clipped from V and 8 bases from J, the junction kept 8 bases outside the gene matches. The CDR3 region has the DNA TGTGCCAGCTTAGAGGGGGCGGGAGGCTACACCTTC. Translation gives CASLEGAGGYTF.

This clone was picked up a small number of times. The chain employs TRBV6-5 and TRBJ1-2, with a possible D match to TRBD1 (6 bases). The CDR3 sequence is 13 residues long. The germline V and J ends were trimmed by 2 bases and 5 bases, with 9 bases remaining between them. Germline lookup yields CDR1 MNHEY and CDR2 SVGAGI. Written as DNA, the CDR3 is TGTGCCAGCAGTTACGACAGGCAGTATGGCTACACCTTC. As protein: CASSYDRQYGYTF.

This sequence joins TRBV18 and TRBJ1-1; 7 nucleotides match TRBD1. The CDR3 has 14 residues. V shed 1 base, J shed 3 bases, and the junction held 2 bases outside the gene matches. Germline loops: CDR1 KGHSH, CDR2 LQKENI. The CDR3 protein is CASSPLGTDTEAFF. The CDR3 nucleotides are TGTGCCAGCTCACCACTTGGGACAGACACTGAAGCTTTCTTT.

The chain uses TRBV2 and TRBJ1-5; 8 bases align to TRBD1. CDR1 is SNHLY and CDR2 is FYNNEI in the germline V gene. The CDR3 is 20 residues long. Unmatched junction bases numbered 25, after V lost 6 bases and J lost 6 bases. The CDR3 nucleotides read TGTGCCAGCAGCCTCGGACCGGGACAGGATCACCGTCGGGAAGGTCAGCCCCAGCATTTT. Translated, it gives CASSLGPGQDHRREGQPQHF.

A word on this clone: An end of the junction does not agree with germline; a read error may underlie this. The rearrangement uses TRBV15 and TRBJ1-2; 7 bases agree with TRBD1. The germline CDR1 and CDR2 sequences are LNHNV and YYDKDF (reference sequence). The CDR3 sequence is 12 residues long. CDR3 sequence (DNA): TGTGCCACCAGCAGAGATCAGGACAGGTCCACTTTC. It codes for CATSRDQDRSTF.

The rearrangement uses TRBV28 and TRBJ2-3; TRBD1 aligns across 11 bases. The CDR3 is 16 residues long. Germline assignment: CDR1 MDHEN and CDR2 SYDVKM. V shed 7 bases, J shed 0 bases, and the junction held 6 bases outside the gene matches. CDR3 sequence reads: CASTQGQGDSTDTQYF. DNA for the CDR3: TGTGCCAGCACCCAGGGACAGGGGGACAGCACAGATACGCAGTATTTT.

This clone has just a few counts. The rearrangement joins TRBV27 to TRBJ1-6, with 9 bases aligning to TRBD1. The CDR3 is 16 amino acids. Germline CDR1 and CDR2: MNHEY and SMNVEV (reference sequence). After removal of 4 bases from V and 4 bases from J, the junction contained 5 bases not matched to a gene. CDR3 region: CASSSPTGGYNSPLHF. The CDR3 coding sequence is TGTGCCAGCAGTTCCCCGACAGGGGGTTATAATTCACCCCTCCACTTT.

This clone showed up just once. This rearrangement joins TRBV11-1 to TRBJ2-1; no firm D call. Trimming cost V 3 bases and J 7 bases, with 7 bases left between them. The CDR3 is 12 amino acids. Per germline, CDR1 SGHAT and CDR2 FQDESV (reference sequence). This chain's CDR3 is CASSFTPNEQFF. CDR3 coding DNA: TGTGCCAGCAGCTTCACGCCGAATGAGCAGTTCTTC.

This sequence joins TRBV19 and TRBJ1-2, with TRBD1 matching 7 bases. The trim removed 6 bases at V and 6 bases at J, leaving 16 bases unmatched. The CDR3 runs 16 residues. Per germline, CDR1 LNHDA and CDR2 SQIVND (reference sequence). The CDR3 sequence: CASSTRGPTGPNGYTF. The CDR3 DNA sequence: TGTGCCAGTAGCACGAGGGGGCCCACAGGGCCTAATGGCTACACCTTC.

A note on this clone: Its ends do not fully match the called genes, so a read error is possible. This chain links TRBV7-7 with TRBJ2-1, with 8 bases aligning to TRBD1. Germline CDR1 is SSHAT and CDR2 is FNYEAQ (reference sequence). The CDR3 contains 13 residues. CDR3 DNA: TGTGCTAGCAGTGGGGATGGACAGGGATCGCAGTTCTTC. The encoded protein is CASSGDGQGSQFF.

V gene TRBV10-3 combines with J gene TRBJ2-5; D not resolved. Germline V gives CDR1 ENHRY, CDR2 SYGVKD. The V and J ends lost 4 bases and 5 bases respectively, with 11 bases between them. The CDR3 runs 13 residues. CDR3 nucleotide sequence: TGTGCCATCAGTGTGAGAGAGGAGGAGACCCAGTACTTC. Translating it yields CAISVREEETQYF.

The V call is TRBV7-9, the J call TRBJ2-1, with a weak D call TRBD1 (6 bases). There are 14 residues in the CDR3. Germline assignment: CDR1 SEHNR and CDR2 FQNEAQ (reference sequence). V was clipped by 1 base and J by 8 bases, with 12 bases between them. CDR3 sequence reads: CASSLVGALYEQFF. In DNA, the CDR3 is TGTGCCAGCAGCTTAGTGGGGGCGTTATATGAGCAGTTCTTC. Using reference TRBV7-9 and TRBJ2-1 for the parts outside the CDR3, the full variable domain is DTGVSQNPRHKITKRGQNVTFRCDPISEHNRLYWYRQTLGQGPEFLTYFQNEAQLEKSRLLSDRFSAERPKGSFSTLEIQRTEQGDSAMYLCASSLVGALYEQFFGPGTRLTVL.

This clone was found once. The chain recombines TRBV4-2 with TRBJ1-1, with D possibly TRBD1 on 5 matching bases. CDR1 and CDR2 (germline): LGHNA, YNFKEQ. Trimming took 4 bases from V and 1 from J, leaving 7 bases between them. CDR3 length equals 13 residues. CDR3 bases: TGTGCCAGCAGCCCCGGGACGAACACTGAAGCTTTCTTT. This translates into CASSPGTNTEAFF.

The V call is TRBV5-8, the J call TRBJ2-3; D is perhaps TRBD2 (5 bases). The CDR3 runs to 13 residues. V was pared by 6 bases and J by 0 bases, with 8 bases between. The V gene's germline CDR1 is SGHTS and CDR2 YDEGEE. The CDR3 sequence: CASKTTSTDTQYF. As DNA, the CDR3 is TGTGCCAGCAAGACTACTAGCACAGATACGCAGTATTTT.

The rearrangement links TRBV5-4 to TRBJ2-7; TRBD1 aligns across 7 bases. The germline V gene has CDR1 SGHNT and CDR2 YYREEE (reference sequence). The CDR3 runs to 16 residues. J lost 2 bases, V lost 0 bases, and 8 bases had no gene match. The CDR3 DNA reads TGTGCCAGCAGCTTGGCAGGCACAGGGGTAGCCTACGAGCAGTACTTC. This encodes CASSLAGTGVAYEQYF.

The chain uses TRBV21-1 and TRBJ1-3; the table names TRBD1, a call not compared with the DNA. TRBV21-1 is reported as a pseudogene. This CDR3 has 15 amino acids. CDR3: CASSKWGQTPNTIYF. CDR3 nucleotide sequence: TGTGCCAGCAGCAAGTGGGGGCAAACGCCAAACACCATATATTTT.

About this clone: This sample also contains other DNA sequences that code for the same CDR3. The chain carries TRBV7-9 and TRBJ2-7; 9 bases fit TRBD1. The CDR3 covers 15 residues. J lost 7 bases, V lost 5 bases, and 12 bases had no gene match. CDR1 is SEHNR, CDR2 FQNEAQ, per germline (reference sequence). CDR3 amino acids: CASSPTQGADLEQYF. CDR3 DNA: TGTGCCAGCAGCCCGACACAGGGGGCTGACTTAGAGCAGTACTTC.

The V call is TRBV28, the J call TRBJ2-1; TRBD1 agrees at 10 bases. CDR3 length: 15 residues. Germline V CDR1 and CDR2: MDHEN, SYDVKM. The V and J ends lost 3 bases and 7 bases, in that order; junction bases with no gene match: 6. In DNA, the CDR3 is TGTGCCAGCAGTTTTATTGGACAGGGGGTGAATGAGCAGTTCTTC. Translation: CASSFIGQGVNEQFF.

The V gene is TRBV28, the J gene TRBJ1-1; no reliable D call. V lost 7 bases and J lost 0, with 3 bases in between. CDR3 length equals 11 residues. Germline V gene sequence: CDR1 MDHEN, CDR2 SYDVKM. CDR3: CASKLNTEAFF. The CDR3 DNA reads as TGTGCCAGCAAGCTGAACACTGAAGCTTTCTTT.

The V call is TRBV29-1, the J call TRBJ1-2; D unclear. Trimming took off 3 bases at V and 6 bases at J, with 5 bases between the two ends. Per germline, CDR1 SQVTM and CDR2 ANQGSEA. The CDR3 totals 10 residues. The CDR3 reads CSVERDGYTF. CDR3 DNA: TGCAGCGTTGAGCGGGATGGCTACACCTTC.

V usage is TRBV27 and J usage is TRBJ1-2; D unresolved. The germline V gene encodes CDR1 MNHEY and CDR2 SMNVEV (reference sequence). V lost 2 bases and J lost 0, with 10 bases in between. CDR3 length: 15 amino acids. CDR3 protein: CASSLKTAANYGYTF. The CDR3 nucleotides read TGTGCCAGCAGTTTAAAGACGGCTGCTAACTATGGCTACACCTTC.

This clone was detected only once. The chain couples TRBV11-2 to TRBJ2-7; D call uncertain. CDR3 length equals 12 residues. V was trimmed by 3 bases and J by 2 bases, leaving 5 bases between them. The germline V gene has CDR1 SGHAT and CDR2 FQNNGV. For the CDR3, the DNA is TGTGCCAGCAGCTTTGGGGCCTACGAGCAGTACTTC. This gives the protein CASSFGAYEQYF.

V gene TRBV7-2 combines with J gene TRBJ1-2; maybe TRBD1 (5 bases). Looked up from germline, CDR1 is SGHTA and CDR2 is FQGNSA. V gave up 3 bases and J gave up 8 bases, with 10 bases separating them. The CDR3 is 12 amino acids. This CDR3 is CASSFQGYGYTF. Here the CDR3 DNA reads TGTGCCAGCAGCTTTCAGGGTTACGGCTACACCTTC.

The chain is built from TRBV27 and TRBJ2-7, with TRBD1 as a possible D gene (6 bases). Trimming left V 2 bases short and J 5 bases short, with 13 bases between. CDR1 MNHEY and CDR2 SMNVEV come from the germline V gene (reference sequence). The CDR3 loop spans 14 amino acids. CDR3 coding DNA: TGTGCCAGCAGTTTAAGCAGGGGAAGCCACGAGCAGTACTTC. Translating it yields CASSLSRGSHEQYF.